These T cell receptor beta chains were read from a single sample in a study of blood T cell dynamics during melanoma immunotherapy. Generated by immunoSEQ multiplex PCR, the TCRdb table keeps only in-frame clones and is missing some. In the table there are thousands of clones, around 90% of which are singletons. Sequenced material: blood, taken from a patient treated with checkpoint blockade. Source of these receptors: a human donor with melanoma. Both conserved end residues are part of each CDR3. A D gene is named only where the DNA matches it firmly. The size entry is marked missing in some rows and otherwise reads once, few, many or a size class.

TRBV30	-	TRBJ1-5	-	13	TGTGCCTGGGCCACAGGGTCCAATCAGCCCCAGCATTTT	CAWATGSNQPQHF
TRBV4-1	-	TRBJ1-2	few	15	TGCGCCAGCAGCCTAGCGCATGGGACCGTAGGGGGCTACACCTTC	CASSLAHGTVGGYTF
TRBV7-9	-	TRBJ1-1	-	13	TGTGCCAGCAGCTTATCCGGGAACACTGAAGCTTTCTTT	CASSLSGNTEAFF
TRBV5-1	TRBD2	TRBJ2-2	-	16	TGCGCCAGCAGCTTACTAGCGGGAGGAAACACCGGGGAGCTGTTTTTT	CASSLLAGGNTGELFF
TRBV12-2	-	TRBJ2-7	once	15	TGTGCAAGTCGCCCTCCGGTCCCGGCCAAATCCCGGCAGTACTTC	CASRPPVPAKSRQYF
TRBV6-5	-	TRBJ2-7	-	13	TGTGCCAGCGCGAAGGGGTTCTCCTACGAGCAGTACTTC	CASAKGFSYEQYF
TRBV10-3	TRBD1	TRBJ1-1	-	14	TGTGCCATCAGCGAACAGGGGACGAACACTGAAGCTTTCTTT	CAISEQGTNTEAFF
TRBV11-2	-	TRBJ1-6	-	15	TGTGCCAGCAGCATAAGACAGGCTTATAATTCACCCCTCCACTTT	CASSIRQAYNSPLHF
TRBV6-5	TRBD1	TRBJ1-1	-	11	TGTGCCAGCGGCGGGACAGTAAAAGCTTTCTTT	CASGGTVKAFF
TRBV5-1	-	TRBJ1-1	-	13	TGCGCCAGCGGCCTAGAGTTTCGGACTGAAGCTTTCTTT	CASGLEFRTEAFF
TRBV18	TRBD1	TRBJ1-4	-	13	TGTGCCAGCTCACCAGGACAGGGAGAAAAACTGTTTTTT	CASSPGQGEKLFF
TRBV7-2	TRBD1	TRBJ1-5	-	15	TGTGCCAGCAGCTCCAGGGGGAATAGCAATCAGCCCCAGCATTTT	CASSSRGNSNQPQHF
TRBV14	TRBD1	TRBJ2-7	-	15	TGTGCCAGCAGCCACCCAAGGACAGGGTGGTACGAGCAGTACTTC	CASSHPRTGWYEQYF
TRBV7-2	TRBD1	TRBJ2-7	-	15	TGTGCCAGCAGCTTAAGTGGGACAGGGTCCTACGAGCAGTACTTC	CASSLSGTGSYEQYF
TRBV7-6	-	TRBJ1-4	-	15	TGTGCCAGCAGCTTAAATGGGGGGCGTGGTGAAAAACTGTTTTTT	CASSLNGGRGEKLFF
TRBV7-8	-	TRBJ1-3	-	13	TGTGCCAGCGGAGGGACGGCTGGAAACACCATATATTTT	CASGGTAGNTIYF
TRBV19	-	TRBJ1-1	-	16	TGTGCCAGTAGTATAGGCGGCTGGCAACCCAGCACTGAAGCTTTCTTT	CASSIGGWQPSTEAFF
TRBV5-1	-	TRBJ1-1	-	13	TGCGCCAGCAGCGAAACAGGTAACACTGAAGCTTTCTTT	CASSETGNTEAFF
TRBV9	-	TRBJ1-6	-	14	TGTGCCAGCAGCGTCGGGACCGATAATTCACCCCTCCACTTT	CASSVGTDNSPLHF
TRBV19	-	TRBJ1-1	-	13	TGTGCCAGTAGTATAACGGTTGGCACTGAAGCTTTCTTT	CASSITVGTEAFF
TRBV6-5	-	TRBJ1-1	-	13	TGTGCCAGCAGTTCTTCAGGGTCTTTCTTGGCTTTCTTT	CASSSSGSFLAFF
TRBV5-8	TRBD1	TRBJ1-4	once	15	TGTGCCAGCAGCCCTTGGACAGGGTTAAATGAAAAACTGTTTTTT	CASSPWTGLNEKLFF
TRBV5-1	-	TRBJ1-2	-	16	TGCGCCAGCAGCTTGGGCCTTTACAGGGTTGATTATGGCTACACCTTC	CASSLGLYRVDYGYTF
TRBV27	-	TRBJ1-1	-	13	TGTGCCAGCAGTTTAAATTGGGCAGGGAGAGCTTTCTTT	CASSLNWAGRAFF
TRBV5-4	TRBD1	TRBJ2-1	-	15	TGTGCCAGCAGTCCCCGGGACAGATCCTACAATGAGCAGTTCTTC	CASSPRDRSYNEQFF
TRBV29-1	-	TRBJ1-2	-	13	TGCAGCGTTGACAGGCCTCGCTCTGATGGCTACACCTTC	CSVDRPRSDGYTF
TRBV27	-	TRBJ1-5	-	15	TGTGCCAGCAGTTTATCCAGGGGTGGTAATCAGCCCCAGCATTTT	CASSLSRGGNQPQHF
TRBV7-2	-	TRBJ1-2	-	14	TGTGCCAGCAGCTTAGATCGGGTTAGCTATGGCTACACCTTC	CASSLDRVSYGYTF
TRBV4-2	-	TRBJ1-1	-	14	TGTGCCAGCAGCCAAGATACACTGGGGACTGAAGCTTTCTTT	CASSQDTLGTEAFF
TRBV5-1	TRBD1	TRBJ2-2	-	18	TGCGCCAGCAGCCTAATCGGAACCTGGACAGGGAACACCGGGGAGCTGTTTTTT	CASSLIGTWTGNTGELFF
TRBV9	TRBD1	TRBJ1-2	-	16	TGTGCCAGCAGCCAAAACCCATTGGACAGGGGCCATGGCTACACCTTC	CASSQNPLDRGHGYTF